These 23 T cell receptor beta chains were all obtained from the same sample, sequenced in a study of T cell repertoires in cytomegalovirus infection. In TCRdb, the reads were re-called with MiXCR into one record per CDR3 protein. The data hold tens of thousands of distinct CDR3 sequences, with around 21% observed a single time. These receptors are not linked to any known antigen. The specimen was CD8+ T cells from cultured PBMCs, collected from culture after CMV antigen stimulation. The origin of the receptors is a human donor in good health (CMV status not recorded). Some clones in this sample may be carry-over from other donors' samples.

This clonotype has more than one count but fewer than ten. The chain links TRBV14 to TRBJ2-1, with D possibly being TRBD2 (6 bases). Trimming took 0 bases from V and 8 from J, leaving 17 bases between them. The germline V gene has CDR1 SGHDN and CDR2 FVKESK. The CDR3 runs 16 residues. CDR3 bases: TGTGCCAGCAGCCAAGAAATGATGGGACTGGGGGATGAGCAGTTCTTC. Protein sequence: CASSQEMMGLGDEQFF.

This clonotype was observed a handful of times. The rearrangement links TRBV12-3 or TRBV12-4 to TRBJ2-1, with D unresolved. The CDR3 sequence is 13 residues long. V lost 3 bases and J 6 bases, leaving 9 bases between the germline ends. This CDR3 is CASSLGSSNEQFF. In DNA form, the CDR3 reads TGTGCCAGCAGTTTGGGCTCCAGCAATGAGCAGTTCTTC.

This chain joins TRBV7-2 and TRBJ2-4; D is unresolved. The CDR3 contains 15 residues. From germline, CDR1 is SGHTA and CDR2 FQGNSA. The V gene lost 4 bases and the J gene lost 0 bases, with 10 bases spanning the gap. The CDR3 DNA reads TGTGCCAGCAGCTCCCACACGGTAGCCAAAAACATTCAGTACTTC. Residues: CASSSHTVAKNIQYF.

This clonotype has a count of ten or more. In DNA, the CDR3 is TGTGCCAGCAGTTTAGGAGGGGGGACACCGAACACTGAAGCTTTCTTT. This encodes CASSLGGGTPNTEAFF. This chain joins TRBV28 and TRBJ1-1, with D tentatively TRBD1 (6 bases). Per germline, CDR1 MDHEN and CDR2 SYDVKM. Trimming stripped 2 bases from V and 1 base from J, with 14 bases between. The CDR3 consists of 16 residues.

The table lists this clonotype with a few counts. V and J are TRBV7-9 and TRBJ2-7; perhaps D is TRBD1 or TRBD2 (5 bases each). V shed 1 base and J shed 4 bases, with 17 bases lying between them. Per the germline V gene, CDR1 is SEHNR and CDR2 is FQNEAQ (reference sequence). This CDR3 contains 16 residues. CDR3 region: CASSLGRPEGKYEQYF. CDR3 sequence (DNA): TGTGCCAGCAGCTTAGGGCGCCCCGAGGGGAAGTACGAGCAGTACTTC.

The chain couples TRBV5-6 to TRBJ2-5; 10 nucleotides align to TRBD2. Unmatched junction bases numbered 7, after V lost 0 bases and J lost 2 bases. This CDR3 region has 17 residues. Germline lookup yields CDR1 SGHDT and CDR2 YYEEEE. DNA of the CDR3: TGTGCCAGCAGCTTGGCGGTTTCTAGCGGGGGACAAGAGACCCAGTACTTC. Amino acid sequence: CASSLAVSSGGQETQYF.

In its sample, this clonotype was seen a few times. The chain couples TRBV27 to TRBJ2-2, with D perhaps TRBD1 (5 bases). This CDR3 region has 16 residues. Germline values: CDR1 MNHEY, CDR2 SMNVEV (reference sequence). V lost 3 bases, J lost 7 bases, and 18 bases lay in between. CDR3 nucleotides: TGTGCCAGCAGTTTGTGGACACCCAGTGTCGACGGGGAGCTGTTTTTT. The encoded protein is CASSLWTPSVDGELFF.

In this sample, this clonotype turned up a few times. The chain couples TRBV7-9 to TRBJ1-1; tentatively, D is TRBD1 (5 bases). V gave up 0 bases and J gave up 1 base, with 9 bases separating them. Germline V lookup: CDR1 SEHNR, CDR2 FQNEAQ (reference sequence). This CDR3 contains 15 residues. The DNA of the CDR3 is TGTGCCAGCAGCTTAGCGCAGGGCCCGAACACTGAAGCTTTCTTT. Protein product: CASSLAQGPNTEAFF. Full variable domain (outside the CDR3, taken from reference TRBV7-9 and TRBJ1-1): DTGVSQNPRHKITKRGQNVTFRCDPISEHNRLYWYRQTLGQGPEFLTYFQNEAQLEKSRLLSDRFSAERPKGSFSTLEIQRTEQGDSAMYLCASSLAQGPNTEAFFGQGTRLTVV.

The CDR3 region has the DNA TGTGCCAGCAGCATGGGGGGCTGGGGTTATGGCTACACCTTC. This encodes CASSMGGWGYGYTF. This rearrangement joins TRBV7-2 to TRBJ1-2; perhaps TRBD1 as D (6 bases). Germline lookup yields CDR1 SGHTA and CDR2 FQGNSA. Trimming removed 5 bases from V and 5 bases from J, with 15 bases in between. There are 14 residues in the CDR3.

This clonotype was detected only a few times. The J gene is TRBJ1-2, the V gene TRBV7-2; possible D gene TRBD1, 5 bases. V lost 8 bases and J 7 bases, leaving 14 bases between the germline ends. The CDR3 length is 12 residues. Germline-derived CDR1 and CDR2 are SGHTA and FQGNSA. The CDR3 bases are TGTGCCAGCGGCCCGGAGGGGCTTGGCTACACCTTC. This encodes CASGPEGLGYTF.

The CDR3 sequence is CASSFSDGDTQYF. The CDR3 DNA sequence: TGTGCCAGCAGCTTCTCGGACGGAGATACGCAGTATTTT. The gene calls are TRBV7-2 and TRBJ2-3; no clear D. The CDR3 consists of 13 residues. The V gene lost 3 bases and the J gene lost 5 bases, with 9 bases spanning the gap. Germline CDR1 reads SGHTA; CDR2 reads FQGNSA. Full variable domain (missing parts from reference TRBV7-2 and TRBJ2-3): GAGVSQSPSNKVTEKGKDVELRCDPISGHTALYWYRQSLGQGLEFLIYFQGNSAPDKSGLPSDRFSAERTGGSVSTLTIQRTQQEDSAVYLCASSFSDGDTQYFGPGTRLTVL.

The chain recombines TRBV7-9 with TRBJ1-2, with no clear D. The CDR3 is 15 amino acids. Germline-derived CDR1 and CDR2 are SEHNR and FQNEAQ (reference sequence). V dropped 4 bases and J dropped 5 bases, with 17 bases sitting between them. DNA for the CDR3: TGTGCCAGCAGCTCCCCTGTCGGTGGTTTATATGGCTACACCTTC. Residues: CASSSPVGGLYGYTF.

This clonotype has a handful of counts. This chain joins TRBV2 and TRBJ2-5; the D gene is possibly TRBD1 (6 bases). Germline V gene data show CDR1 as SNHLY and CDR2 as FYNNEI. V lost 10 bases, J lost 8 bases, and 11 bases lay in between. The CDR3 is 10 amino acids. The CDR3 bases are TGTGCCATGGGGGCCCCAACCCAGTACTTC. The encoded protein is CAMGAPTQYF.

The chain uses TRBV7-6 and TRBJ2-3; possible D gene TRBD2, 6 bases. V dropped 5 bases and J dropped 0 bases, with 15 bases sitting between them. This CDR3 contains 16 residues. Germline lookup yields CDR1 SGHVS and CDR2 FNYEAQ. CDR3 loop: CASSMRLGTSTDTQYF. The CDR3 DNA is TGTGCCAGCAGCATGAGACTAGGGACTAGCACAGATACGCAGTATTTT.

This clonotype was detected only a few times. The V call is TRBV7-8, the J call TRBJ1-5; D gene ambiguous. Germline CDR1 is SGHVS and CDR2 is FQNEAQ. Trimming cost V 3 bases and J 3 bases, with 15 bases left between them. This CDR3 has 16 amino acids. The CDR3 DNA sequence: TGTGCCAGCAGCTTCTTACAAGATTTGTACAATCAGCCCCAGCATTTT. The encoded protein is CASSFLQDLYNQPQHF.

This clonotype was seen many times. The chain uses TRBV7-2 and TRBJ2-7, with TRBD2 identical over 9 bases. The V and J ends lost 1 base and 2 bases, in that order; junction bases with no gene match: 0. Germline CDR1 is SGHTA and CDR2 is FQGNSA. CDR3 size: 14 residues. CDR3 in DNA: TGTGCCAGCAGCTTAGGCGGGGGGGCCTACGAGCAGTACTTC. Its protein product is CASSLGGGAYEQYF.

DNA for the CDR3: TGTGCCAGCAGCTTCCCTCGGCGACTAGCGGAGGCTAGCACAGATACGCAGTATTTT. It is translated as CASSFPRRLAEASTDTQYF. The rearrangement uses TRBV11-3 and TRBJ2-3, with 9 nucleotides matching TRBD2. The CDR3 is 19 amino acids. Germline V CDR1 and CDR2: SGHNT, YENEEA. V shed 3 bases, J shed 0 bases, and the junction held 13 bases outside the gene matches.

This clonotype was seen a single time. The rearrangement uses TRBV19 and TRBJ2-3; no reliable D call. Looked up from germline, CDR1 is LNHDA and CDR2 is SQIVND (reference sequence). This CDR3 spans 14 amino acids. Trimming stripped 3 bases from V and 1 base from J, with 8 bases between. CDR3 coding DNA: TGTGCCAGTAGTATTCTTCCGGGCACAGATACGCAGTATTTT. Translated, it gives CASSILPGTDTQYF.

The rearrangement joins TRBV5-6 to TRBJ1-5, with D perhaps TRBD1 (5 bases). CDR1 is SGHDT, CDR2 YYEEEE, per germline. CDR3 length: 14 residues. Trimming cost V 3 bases and J 6 bases, with 13 bases left between them. In DNA, the CDR3 is TGTGCCAGCAGCTGGGGACGAGGCGGTCAGCCCCAGCATTTT. It is translated as CASSWGRGGQPQHF.

This clonotype was detected ten times or more. This rearrangement joins TRBV4-1 to TRBJ1-5; weak D call: TRBD1 (5 bases). The CDR3 is 16 amino acids. V was pared by 3 bases and J by 5 bases, with 17 bases between. Germline CDR1 and CDR2: MGHRA and YSYEKL. The CDR3 DNA is TGCGCCAGCAGCCAGGGGACCGCCAGGGTGGATCAGCCCCAGCATTTT. Amino acid sequence: CASSQGTARVDQPQHF.

This clonotype was found many times. The chain recombines TRBV19 with TRBJ2-6, with a tentative D call TRBD2 (6 bases). The germline V gene encodes CDR1 LNHDA and CDR2 SQIVND (reference sequence). V shed 7 bases and J shed 1 base, with 14 bases lying between them. The CDR3 length is 16 residues. The CDR3 nucleotides are TGTGCCAGTAACGGAGGGCCCCCTTCTGGGGCCAACGTCCTGACTTTC. Its translation: CASNGGPPSGANVLTF.

In its sample, this clonotype was seen a few times. The chain links TRBV6-5 to TRBJ2-2; 9 bases map to TRBD1. Unmatched junction bases numbered 5, after V lost 0 bases and J lost 6 bases. The CDR3 contains 16 residues. CDR1 and CDR2 (germline): MNHEY, SVGAGI. The CDR3 coding sequence is TGTGCCAGCAGTTACTCATCGACAGGGGGGCCCGGGGAGCTGTTTTTT. Translating it yields CASSYSSTGGPGELFF.

The gene calls are TRBV28 and TRBJ2-7; no definite D call. CDR1 and CDR2 from the germline V gene are MDHEN and SYDVKM. Between the trimmed V and J ends, which lost 6 bases and 3 bases, there was a span of 24 bases. The CDR3 spans 17 residues. DNA of the CDR3: TGTGCCAGCAGCGACCATTACCGGGCAATAACCAACTACGAGCAGTACTTC. Protein sequence: CASSDHYRAITNYEQYF.